This T cell receptor (beta chain) was identified during a study of cytomegalovirus exposure and HLA in healthy donors. The germline V gene encodes CDR1 SQVTM and CDR2 ANQGSEA. This CDR3 is 16 amino acids long. V lost 4 bases and J 4 bases, leaving 22 bases between the germline ends. Donors in the study were healthy people who gave bone marrow. 13 Jbeta primers and 60 Vbeta primers were used for the PCR. Methods used by the authors: About 10 million shared chains were among around 80 million unique TCR beta chains counted in a later analysis. The assay was immunoSEQ multiplex PCR, and TCRdb's table has in-frame clones only and misses some. V and J calls and clone size are as listed in that table; D and trimming were resolved from the DNA. The sample contains 180,000 or so clones, 76% of which appear only once.

Sequencing was performed on PBMCs. V and J are TRBV29-1 and TRBJ1-2; D possibly corresponds to TRBD1 (5 bases). This receptor was obtained from a woman aged 25 to 39 in good health and CMV-seropositive. CDR3 nucleotides: TGCAGCGTTGGGGGCGGTCAGGGCCCAACCTCCTATGGCTACACCTTC. It codes for CSVGGGQGPTSYGYTF. Supplemented by reference TRBV29-1 and TRBJ1-2, the full variable domain reads SAVISQKPSRDICQRGTSLTIQCQVDSQVTMMFWYRQQPGQSLTLIATANQGSEATYESGFVIDKFPISRPNLTFSTLTVSNMSPEDSSIYLCSVGGGQGPTSYGYTFGSGTRLTVV.